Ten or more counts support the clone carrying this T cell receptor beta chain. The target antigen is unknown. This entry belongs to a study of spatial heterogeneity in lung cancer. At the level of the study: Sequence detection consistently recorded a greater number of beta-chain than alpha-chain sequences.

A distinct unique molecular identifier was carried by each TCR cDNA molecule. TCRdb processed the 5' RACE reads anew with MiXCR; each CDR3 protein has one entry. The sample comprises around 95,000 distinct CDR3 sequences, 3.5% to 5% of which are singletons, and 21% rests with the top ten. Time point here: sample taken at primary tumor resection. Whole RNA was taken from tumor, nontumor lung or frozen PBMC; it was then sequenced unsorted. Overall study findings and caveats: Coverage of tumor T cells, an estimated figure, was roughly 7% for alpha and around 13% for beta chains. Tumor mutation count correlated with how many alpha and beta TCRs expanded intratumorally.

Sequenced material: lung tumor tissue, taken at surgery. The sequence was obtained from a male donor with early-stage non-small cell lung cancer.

CDR3 DNA sequence: TGTGCCAGTGGTCGGGCGTCAAACACCGGGGAGCTGTTTTTT. Amino acid sequence: CASGRASNTGELFF. The rearrangement joins TRBV12-3 or TRBV12-4 to TRBJ2-2; D remains unclear. With 9 bases removed from V and 2 bases from J, the gap between germline ends came to 13 bases. There are 14 residues in the CDR3.